The T cell receptor beta chain under discussion was sequenced for a study of blood T cell repertoires in COVID-19. The wider study: Whether acute or convalescent, the COVID-19 samples came from the United States, Italy and Spain.

This clone was observed a handful of times. Authors' methods: The assay estimated nucleated cells by amplifying reference gene primers. Profiling relied on immunoSEQ multiplex PCR, and the TCRdb table lists in-frame clones only, not all of them. D and trimming were read from the DNA, whereas the V and J calls and clone size are those reported in that table. The table lists 95,000 to 150,000 clones, around 88% of them singletons. Trimming cost V 4 bases and J 5 bases, with 9 bases left between them. This CDR3 has 13 residues. The V gene's germline CDR1 is SGHRS and CDR2 YFSETQ. This chain connects TRBV5-1 to TRBJ2-2; D might be TRBD2 (6 bases). This clonotype originated in a woman aged 45-60 years with active or convalescent COVID-19. Input material: peripheral blood. In DNA, the CDR3 is TGCGCCAGCAGCCCGAGCGGGACCGGGGAGCTGTTTTTT. Translated: CASSPSGTGELFF.